The following is a T cell receptor beta chain sequence with its context. Per the authors' pipeline: Estimated nucleated cell counts came from reference gene primer amplification. Clones were read by immunoSEQ multiplex PCR, and TCRdb kept only the in-frame ones, dropping some. That table supplies the V and J calls and clone size; D and trimming were determined from the DNA. The sample has about 110,000 clones, about 88% seen once. This CDR3 is 15 amino acids long. J gave up 2 bases and V 4 bases, and 2 bases lay outside the gene matches. The germline gives CDR1 SEHNR, CDR2 FQNEAQ (reference sequence). This sample was taken from a study of blood T cell repertoires in COVID-19. Turning to the study itself: The United States, Italy and Spain supplied acute and convalescent COVID-19 samples. PBMCs, B-cell-depleted T cells, or T cells were the source of the cDNA or gDNA that made up the material.

Sequencing used peripheral blood. The V call is TRBV7-9, the J call TRBJ1-5, with 10 bases matching TRBD1. The source of this sequence is a man aged 40-55 years with acute or convalescent COVID-19. CDR3 sequence reads: CASSSGTGGNQPQHF. CDR3 DNA: TGTGCCAGCAGCTCCGGGACAGGGGGCAATCAGCCCCAGCATTTT.